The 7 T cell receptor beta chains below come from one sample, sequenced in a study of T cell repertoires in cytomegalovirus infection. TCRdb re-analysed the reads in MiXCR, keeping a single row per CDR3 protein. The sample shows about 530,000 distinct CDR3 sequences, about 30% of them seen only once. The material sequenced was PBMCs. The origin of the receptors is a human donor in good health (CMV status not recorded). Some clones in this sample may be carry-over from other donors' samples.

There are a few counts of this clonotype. The CDR3 nucleotides read TGTGCCAGCAGTTTACCGGGACTAGCGGGAGGGAATGAGCAGTTCTTC. This gives the protein CASSLPGLAGGNEQFF. This chain connects TRBV28 to TRBJ2-1; 16 bases line up with TRBD2. This CDR3 contains 16 residues. V was pared by 2 bases and J by 7 bases, with 2 bases of the junction left unmatched. The germline V gene encodes CDR1 MDHEN and CDR2 SYDVKM.

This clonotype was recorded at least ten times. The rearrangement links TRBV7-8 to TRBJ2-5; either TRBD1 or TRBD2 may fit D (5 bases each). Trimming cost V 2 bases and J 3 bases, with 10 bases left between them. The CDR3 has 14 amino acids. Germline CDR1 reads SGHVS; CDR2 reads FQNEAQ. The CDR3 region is CASSLRGREETQYF. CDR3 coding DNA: TGTGCCAGCAGCTTACGGGGCAGGGAAGAGACCCAGTACTTC.

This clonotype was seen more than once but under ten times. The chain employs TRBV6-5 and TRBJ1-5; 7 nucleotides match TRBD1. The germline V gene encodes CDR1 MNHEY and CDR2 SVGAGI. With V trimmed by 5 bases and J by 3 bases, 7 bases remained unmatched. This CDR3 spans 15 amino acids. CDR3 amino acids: CASSPGQSFNQPQHF. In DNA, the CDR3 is TGTGCCAGCAGTCCGGGACAGAGCTTCAATCAGCCCCAGCATTTT.

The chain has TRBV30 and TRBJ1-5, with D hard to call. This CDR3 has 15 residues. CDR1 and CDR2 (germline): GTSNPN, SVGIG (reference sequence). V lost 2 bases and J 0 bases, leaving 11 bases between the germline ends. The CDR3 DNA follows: TGTGCCTGGAGTATGAGGTCTTCTAGCAATCAGCCCCAGCATTTT. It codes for CAWSMRSSSNQPQHF. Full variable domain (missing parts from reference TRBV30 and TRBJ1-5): SQTIHQWPATLVQPVGSPLSLECTVEGTSNPNLYWYRQAAGRGLQLLFYSVGIGQISSEVPQNLSASRPQDRQFILSSKKLLLSDSGFYLCAWSMRSSSNQPQHFGDGTRLSIL.

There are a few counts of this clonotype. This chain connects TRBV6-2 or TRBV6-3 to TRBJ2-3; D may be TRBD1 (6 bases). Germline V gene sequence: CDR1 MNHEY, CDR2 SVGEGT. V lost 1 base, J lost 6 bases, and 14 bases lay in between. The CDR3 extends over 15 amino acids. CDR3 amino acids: CASSYYRALADTQYF. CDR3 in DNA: TGTGCCAGCAGTTACTACAGGGCCCTTGCCGATACGCAGTATTTT.

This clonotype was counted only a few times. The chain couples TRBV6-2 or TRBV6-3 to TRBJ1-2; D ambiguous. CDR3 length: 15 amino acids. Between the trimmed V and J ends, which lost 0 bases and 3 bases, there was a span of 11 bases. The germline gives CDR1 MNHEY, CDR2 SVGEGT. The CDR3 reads CASSYSGKGDYGYTF. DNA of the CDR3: TGTGCCAGCAGTTACTCGGGCAAAGGAGACTATGGCTACACCTTC.

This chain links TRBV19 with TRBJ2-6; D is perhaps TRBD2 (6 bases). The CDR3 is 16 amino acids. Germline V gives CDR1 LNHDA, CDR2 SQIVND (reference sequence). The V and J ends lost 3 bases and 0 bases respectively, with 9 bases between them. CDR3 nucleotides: TGTGCCAGTAGTATTGGGGGGACCTCTGGGGCCAACGTCCTGACTTTC. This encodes CASSIGGTSGANVLTF.